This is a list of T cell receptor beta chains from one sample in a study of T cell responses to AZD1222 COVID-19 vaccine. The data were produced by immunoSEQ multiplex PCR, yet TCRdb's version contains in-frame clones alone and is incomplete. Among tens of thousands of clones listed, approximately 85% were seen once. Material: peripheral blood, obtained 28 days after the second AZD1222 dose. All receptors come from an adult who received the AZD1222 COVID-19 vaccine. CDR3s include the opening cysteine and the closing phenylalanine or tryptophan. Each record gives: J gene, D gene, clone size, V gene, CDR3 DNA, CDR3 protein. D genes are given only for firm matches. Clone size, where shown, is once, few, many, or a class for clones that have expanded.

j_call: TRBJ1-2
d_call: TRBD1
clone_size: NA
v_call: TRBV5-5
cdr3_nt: TGTGCCAGTGTCCAGGGGGACTATGGCTACACCTTC
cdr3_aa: CASVQGDYGYTF

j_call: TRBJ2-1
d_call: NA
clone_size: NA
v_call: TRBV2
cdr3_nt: TGTGCCAGCAGTAGGGCAGGGGAAGTGGATGAGCAGTTCTTC
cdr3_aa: CASSRAGEVDEQFF

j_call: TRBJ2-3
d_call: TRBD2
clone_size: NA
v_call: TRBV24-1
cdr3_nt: TGTGCCACCAGTGATGCGACTAGCGGGAGCACAGATACGCAGTATTTT
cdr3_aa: CATSDATSGSTDTQYF

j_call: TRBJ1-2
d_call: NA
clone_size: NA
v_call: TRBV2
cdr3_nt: TGTGCCAGCAGTGATGTGGTAACAAGGGGATCCTATGGCTACACCTTC
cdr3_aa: CASSDVVTRGSYGYTF

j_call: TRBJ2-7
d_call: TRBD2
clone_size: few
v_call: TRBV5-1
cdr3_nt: TGCGCCAGCAGCCCGGCGGGACTAGCGGGAGTTTACGAGCAGTACTTC
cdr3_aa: CASSPAGLAGVYEQYF

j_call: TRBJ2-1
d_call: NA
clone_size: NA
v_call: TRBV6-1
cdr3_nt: TGTGCCAGCAGTGAGAGTAGCTCCTACAATGAGCAGTTCTTC
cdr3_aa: CASSESSSYNEQFF

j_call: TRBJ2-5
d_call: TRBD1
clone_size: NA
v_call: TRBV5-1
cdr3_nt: TGCGCCAGCAGCTTGATGGGAAGACAGGGAGAACAAGAGACCCAGTACTTC
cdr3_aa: CASSLMGRQGEQETQYF

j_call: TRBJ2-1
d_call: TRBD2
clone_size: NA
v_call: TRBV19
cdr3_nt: TGTGCCAGTAGTACGGGACTAGCGGGAGGGCCCGGCCATGAGCAGTTCTTC
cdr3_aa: CASSTGLAGGPGHEQFF

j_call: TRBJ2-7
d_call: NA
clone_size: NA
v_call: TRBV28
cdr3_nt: TGTGCCAGCAGTTCCCCAGGCTACGAGCAGTACTTC
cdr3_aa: CASSSPGYEQYF

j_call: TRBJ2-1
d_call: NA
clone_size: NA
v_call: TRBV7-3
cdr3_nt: TGTGCCAGCAGCTCGGGCAGGGGACCCTACAATGAGCAGTTCTTC
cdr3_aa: CASSSGRGPYNEQFF

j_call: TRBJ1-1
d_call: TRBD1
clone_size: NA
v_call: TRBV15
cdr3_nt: TGTGCCACCAGCAGGGGGGACAGGGACACTGAAGCTTTCTTT
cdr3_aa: CATSRGDRDTEAFF

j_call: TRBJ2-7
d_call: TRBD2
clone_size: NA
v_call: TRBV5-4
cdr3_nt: TGTGCCAGCAGCTATGGGACTAGCGGGAGTAAAGAGCAGTACTTC
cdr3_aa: CASSYGTSGSKEQYF

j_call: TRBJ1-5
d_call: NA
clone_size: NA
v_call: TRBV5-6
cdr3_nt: TGTGCCAGCAGCTTAAGCGCGGGGTCTAATCAGCCCCAGCATTTT
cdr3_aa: CASSLSAGSNQPQHF

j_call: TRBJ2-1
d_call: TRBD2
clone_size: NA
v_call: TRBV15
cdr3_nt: TGTGCCACCAGCCCTAGCGGGAGTTTCAATGAGCAGTTCTTC
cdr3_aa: CATSPSGSFNEQFF

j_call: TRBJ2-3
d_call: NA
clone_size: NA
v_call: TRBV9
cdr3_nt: TGTGCCAGCAGCGTTACGGAGAGGAGGACAGATACGCAGTATTTT
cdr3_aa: CASSVTERRTDTQYF

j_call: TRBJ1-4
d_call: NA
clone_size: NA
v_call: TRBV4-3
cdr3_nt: TGCGCCAGCAGCCAAGATCTTGCGGGCATGAGTGAAAAACTGTTTTTT
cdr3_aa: CASSQDLAGMSEKLFF

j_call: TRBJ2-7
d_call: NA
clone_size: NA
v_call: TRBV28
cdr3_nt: TGTGCCAGCAGTCTAACCCCCTTGGAGGGGGCGCGAAACGAGCAGTACTTC
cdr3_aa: CASSLTPLEGARNEQYF

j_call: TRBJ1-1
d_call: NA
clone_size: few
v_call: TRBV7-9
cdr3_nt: TGTGCCAGCAGCTTAGTCCCCGACAGGCTGAACACTGAAGCTTTCTTT
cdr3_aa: CASSLVPDRLNTEAFF

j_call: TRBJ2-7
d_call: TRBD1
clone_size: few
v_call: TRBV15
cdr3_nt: TGTGCCACCAGCGTACCGGGACAGGGGAAAGGCGAGCAGTACTTC
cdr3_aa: CATSVPGQGKGEQYF

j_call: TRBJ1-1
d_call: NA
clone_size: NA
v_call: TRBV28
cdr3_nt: TGTGCCAGCACAGTAACCCCTAACGGTGAAGCTTTCTTT
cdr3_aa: CASTVTPNGEAFF

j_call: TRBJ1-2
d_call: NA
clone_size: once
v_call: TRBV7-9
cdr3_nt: TGTGCCAGCAACCGACAGGAGAGTTATGGCTACACCTTC
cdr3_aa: CASNRQESYGYTF

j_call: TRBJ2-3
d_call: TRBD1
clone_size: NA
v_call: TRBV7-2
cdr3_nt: TGTGCCAGCGGTCCGGACAGGGGAGTCACAGATACGCAGTATTTT
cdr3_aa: CASGPDRGVTDTQYF

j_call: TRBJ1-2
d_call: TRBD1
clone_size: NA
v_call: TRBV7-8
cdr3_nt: TGTGCCAGCAGCCCGACAGGGTCCAACCCCTATGGCTACACCTTC
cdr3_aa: CASSPTGSNPYGYTF

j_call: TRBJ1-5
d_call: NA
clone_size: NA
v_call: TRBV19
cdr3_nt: TGTGCCAGTAGTATAGATAGCAGGCCAGGGGCGAATCAGCCCCAGCATTTT
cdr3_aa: CASSIDSRPGANQPQHF

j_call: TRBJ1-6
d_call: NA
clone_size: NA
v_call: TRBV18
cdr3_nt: TGTGCCAGCTCAGGGGGATCGGGGTCACCCCTCCACTTT
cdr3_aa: CASSGGSGSPLHF

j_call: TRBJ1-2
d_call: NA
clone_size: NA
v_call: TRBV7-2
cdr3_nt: TGTGCCAGCAGCTCCCGGACCGGATCAAGGGGCTACACCTTC
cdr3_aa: CASSSRTGSRGYTF

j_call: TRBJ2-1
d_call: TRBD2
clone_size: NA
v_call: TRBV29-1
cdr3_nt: TGCAGCGTTGAAGATCCCGTGCGGGAGTTGAATGAGCAGTTCTTC
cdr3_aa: CSVEDPVRELNEQFF